This T cell receptor (beta chain) was obtained from a study of blood T cell repertoires in COVID-19. Overall study: Acute and convalescent COVID-19 specimens originated in the United States, Italy and Spain. Sample material is recorded as cDNA or gDNA derived from T cells, B-cell-depleted T cells, or PBMCs.

Germline V CDR1 and CDR2: SNHLY, FYNNEI. This CDR3 spans 14 amino acids. V was cut by 6 bases and J by 0 bases, with 9 bases left in between. This clone has more than one count but fewer than ten. Original processing notes: Amplification of reference gene primers was used by the study to estimate nucleated cell counts. The method was immunoSEQ multiplex PCR; TCRdb's version includes in-frame clones alone and lacks a portion of them. The V and J calls and clone size come from that table; D and trimming were worked out from the DNA. The repertoire holds about 29,000 clones, with roughly 73% as singletons.

This sequence joins TRBV2 and TRBJ2-1; D is unclear. This receptor was taken from a woman in her seventies with active or convalescent COVID-19. Sequenced input: peripheral blood. The CDR3 loop reads CASSEFSSYNEQFF. The CDR3 bases are TGTGCCAGCAGCGAATTTAGCTCCTACAATGAGCAGTTCTTC.